This TCR beta chain derives from a study of T-cell reconstitution after alpha-beta-depleted transplantation in children. General study findings and limits: It was reported that alpha-beta T cells came from several hundred expanded graft clones (about two months after transplant). It was surviving recipient T cells and thymic progenitors that gave some patients high TCRbeta diversity at day 60. From newly produced T cells came most of the T-cell counts and diversity one year after transplant.

The germline CDR1 and CDR2 sequences are SEHNR and FQNEAQ (reference sequence). CDR3 size: 14 residues. This clonotype occurred once. Its antigen is as yet unknown. An end of the junction differs from the germline gene, which may be a read error. Preparation of the TCRbeta library used unique molecular identifiers. A single record per CDR3 protein comes from TCRdb applying MiXCR to the PCR reads. This table holds some 80,000 distinct CDR3 sequences, around 18% found once. This specimen consisted of PBMCs, mostly from graft donor cells, obtained 360 days after TCRalphabeta/CD19-depleted stem cell transplant. This clonotype originated in a male patient aged 2 to 10 who had a stem cell transplant for acute lymphoblastic leukemia, so the T cells may come from the graft donor. The chain uses TRBV7-9 and TRBJ2-7, with 7 bases aligning to TRBD1. CDR3 DNA sequence: TGTGCCAGCAACTTAGGAGGACAGGTCTACGAGCAGTACTTC. Residues: CASNLGGQVYEQYF.